The clone carrying this TCR beta chain came up many times. Its target is not known. This sample was included in a study of T cells in Graves' hyperthyroidism and ophthalmopathy. Study results and caveats: From stable hyperthyroidism, ophthalmopathy was separated by a 13 V-J model. Progression to ophthalmopathy was predicted a median of roughly 6.5 months early.

The germline CDR1 and CDR2 sequences are KGHSH and LQKENI. The CDR3 contains 12 residues. Trimming cost V 1 base and J 5 bases, with 4 bases left between them. Authors of the study amplified TCR beta CDR3 regions from RNA transcripts. First-round RT-PCR targeting the TCR CDR3 was performed with the HTBI primer set. In TCRdb, the multiplex PCR reads were re-called with MiXCR into one record per CDR3 protein. This sample has over 300,000 distinct CDR3 sequences, with about 14% found just once. The gene calls are TRBV18 and TRBJ2-3; no clear D gene. The receptor was derived from a woman aged 55-70 years with Graves' hyperthyroidism. Sequenced material: blood. The CDR3 region is CASSPRIDTQYF. The CDR3 nucleotides are TGTGCCAGCTCACCACGGATAGATACGCAGTATTTT.